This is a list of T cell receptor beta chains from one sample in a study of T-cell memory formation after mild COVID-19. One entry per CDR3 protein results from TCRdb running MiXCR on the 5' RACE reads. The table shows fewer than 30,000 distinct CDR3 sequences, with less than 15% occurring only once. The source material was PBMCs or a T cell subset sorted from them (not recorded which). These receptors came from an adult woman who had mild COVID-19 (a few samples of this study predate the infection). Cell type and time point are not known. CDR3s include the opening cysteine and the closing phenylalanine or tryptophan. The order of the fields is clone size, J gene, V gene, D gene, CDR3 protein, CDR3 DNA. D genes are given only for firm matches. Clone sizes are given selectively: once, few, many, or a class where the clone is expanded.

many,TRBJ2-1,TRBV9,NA,CASSVTGDPPSFEQFF,TGTGCCAGCAGCGTAACGGGGGACCCACCTTCCTTTGAGCAGTTCTTC
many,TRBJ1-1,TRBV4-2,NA,CASRSLNTEAFF,TGTGCCAGCAGGTCTTTGAACACTGAAGCTTTCTTT
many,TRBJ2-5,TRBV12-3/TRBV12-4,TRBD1,CASSIPQGANSKTQYF,TGTGCCAGCAGCATCCCCCAGGGGGCGAATTCAAAGACCCAGTACTTC
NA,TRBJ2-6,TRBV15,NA,CAIRSSGANVLTF,TGTGCCATCCGGAGCTCTGGGGCCAACGTCCTGACTTTC
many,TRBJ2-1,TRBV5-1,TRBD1,CASSLGGTGTYNEQFF,TGCGCCAGCAGCTTGGGCGGGACAGGGACTTACAATGAGCAGTTCTTC
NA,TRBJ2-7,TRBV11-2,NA,CASSSSGLLSSYEQYF,TGTGCCAGCAGCTCTTCAGGACTACTTTCATCCTACGAGCAGTACTTC
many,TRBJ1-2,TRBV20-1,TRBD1,CSARDRVHYGYTF,TGCAGTGCTCGGGACAGGGTGCATTATGGCTACACCTTC
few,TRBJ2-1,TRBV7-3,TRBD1,CASSPGTGGYNEQFF,TGTGCCAGCAGCCCCGGGACAGGGGGCTACAATGAGCAGTTCTTC
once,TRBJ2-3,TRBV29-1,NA,CSVDTGSTDTQYF,TGCAGCGTTGACACAGGTAGCACAGATACGCAGTATTTT
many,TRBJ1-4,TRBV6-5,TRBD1,CASSLEQGARKLFF,TGTGCCAGCAGCTTAGAACAGGGGGCGCGTAAACTGTTTTTT
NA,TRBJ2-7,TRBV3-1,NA,CASSRLTAYEQYF,TGTGCCAGCAGCCGGTTGACGGCCTACGAGCAGTACTTC
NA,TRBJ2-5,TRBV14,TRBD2,CARSQGAGTETQYF,TGTGCCAGAAGCCAAGGAGCGGGGACGGAGACCCAGTACTTC
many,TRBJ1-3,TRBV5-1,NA,CASSLAPSASSGNTIYF,TGCGCCAGCAGCTTGGCCCCATCAGCTAGCTCTGGAAACACCATATATTTT
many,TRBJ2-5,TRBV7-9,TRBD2,CASSPGLADGAQYF,TGTGCCAGCAGCCCGGGACTAGCGGACGGGGCCCAGTACTTC
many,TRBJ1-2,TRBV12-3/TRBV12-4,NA,CASSPLRIDGYTF,TGTGCCAGCAGTCCTCTTCGAATCGATGGCTACACCTTC